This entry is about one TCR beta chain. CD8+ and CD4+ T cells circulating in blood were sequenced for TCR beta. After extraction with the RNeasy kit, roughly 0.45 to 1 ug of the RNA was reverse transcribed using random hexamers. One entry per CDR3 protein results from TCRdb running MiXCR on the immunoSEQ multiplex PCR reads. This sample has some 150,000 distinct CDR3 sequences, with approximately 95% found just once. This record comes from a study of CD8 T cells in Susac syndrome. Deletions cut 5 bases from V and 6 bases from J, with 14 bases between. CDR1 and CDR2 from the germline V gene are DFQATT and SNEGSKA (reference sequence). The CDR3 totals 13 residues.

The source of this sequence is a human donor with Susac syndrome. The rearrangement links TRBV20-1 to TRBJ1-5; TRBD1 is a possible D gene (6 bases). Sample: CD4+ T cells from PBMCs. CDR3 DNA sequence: TGCAGTGCTTTGCTCAGGGGTGGTCAGCCCCAGCATTTT. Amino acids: CSALLRGGQPQHF.